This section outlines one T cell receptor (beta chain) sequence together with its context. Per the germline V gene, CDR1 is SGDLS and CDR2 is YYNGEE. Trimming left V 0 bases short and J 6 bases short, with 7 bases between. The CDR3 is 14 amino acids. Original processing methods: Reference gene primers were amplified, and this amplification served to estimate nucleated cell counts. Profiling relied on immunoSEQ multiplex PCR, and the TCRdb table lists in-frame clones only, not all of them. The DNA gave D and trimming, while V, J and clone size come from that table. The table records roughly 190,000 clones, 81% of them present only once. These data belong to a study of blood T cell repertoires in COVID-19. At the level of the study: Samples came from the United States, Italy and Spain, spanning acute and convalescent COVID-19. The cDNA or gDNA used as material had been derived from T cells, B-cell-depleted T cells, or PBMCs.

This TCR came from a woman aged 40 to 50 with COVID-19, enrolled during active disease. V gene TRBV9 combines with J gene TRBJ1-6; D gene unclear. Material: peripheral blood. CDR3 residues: CASSVGQVNSPLHF. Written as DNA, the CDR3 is TGTGCCAGCAGCGTAGGTCAGGTTAATTCACCCCTCCACTTT.